Sequencing of this T cell receptor beta chain was carried out in a study of blood T cells in healthy people across ages. V lost 3 bases and J lost 2, with 12 bases in between. The CDR3 has 15 residues. Per the germline V gene, CDR1 is KGHDR and CDR2 is SFDVKD. Using a J-beta primer mix together with a sample-barcoded 5' primer, a second PCR was run for roughly 6 to 12 cycles. One entry per CDR3 protein results from TCRdb running MiXCR on the 5' RACE reads. In the table there are 700,000 to 900,000 distinct CDR3 sequences, 20% to 30% of which are singletons. This sample also belongs to another study, concerning T cells of mothers and their children. As that report states: Barcodes and 2-4 random nucleotides were added by M1S in the second PCR.

The gene calls are TRBV24-1 and TRBJ2-5; D may be TRBD1 (6 bases). The source is a boy aged 5 to 17 in good health. The sequencing input was blood. CDR3 sequence reads: CATSDGTGWQETQYF. CDR3 DNA sequence: TGTGCCACCAGTGATGGTACAGGGTGGCAAGAGACCCAGTACTTC.